Shown below are 21 T cell receptor beta chains from a single sample sequenced in a study of blood T cell repertoires in COVID-19 (dated by TCRdb to the early 2020s). The receptor library was made with the immunoSEQ multiplex PCR assay. TCRdb limited this immuneACCESS table to in-frame rearrangements with V and J called. A share of clones is missing; checked studies link under half to unresolved V genes, and the rest is unexplained. Within this sample are 650,000 to 800,000 clones, with approximately 90% of them counted one time only. The ten largest clones capture over 0.2% of the sample. Source material: peripheral blood. These receptors were collected from a woman aged 18-29 years with acute or convalescent COVID-19.

V and J are TRBV18 and TRBJ2-5, with D possibly being TRBD2 (9 bases). Germline-derived CDR1 and CDR2 are KGHSH and LQKENI. This CDR3 spans 17 amino acids. The V end lost 2 bases, the J end lost 1 base, and 17 bases lay between the germline ends. The CDR3 coding sequence is TGTGCCAGCTCACCATCTAGCGGGACAGGACTCCAAGAGACCCAGTACTTC. This gives the protein CASSPSSGTGLQETQYF.

The J gene is TRBJ2-3, the V gene TRBV24-1; 14 nucleotides align to TRBD2. Germline loops: CDR1 KGHDR, CDR2 SFDVKD. The CDR3 has 19 amino acids. Trimming cost V 4 bases and J 0 bases; bases outside gene matches: 8. This CDR3 reads CATSDSGTSGGPSTDTQYF. For the CDR3, the DNA is TGTGCCACCAGTGACTCCGGGACTAGCGGGGGACCAAGCACAGATACGCAGTATTTT.

The chain links TRBV5-1 to TRBJ1-2; 9 positions match TRBD1. V shed 3 bases, J shed 6 bases, and the junction held 12 bases outside the gene matches. The germline V gene has CDR1 SGHRS and CDR2 YFSETQ. The CDR3 runs 16 residues. The CDR3 loop reads CASSSRTGAPQDGYTF. The CDR3 region has the DNA TGCGCCAGCAGCTCGAGGACAGGGGCTCCCCAAGATGGCTACACCTTC.

V and J are TRBV4-3 and TRBJ1-2, with D unclear. Germline V CDR1 and CDR2: LGHNA, YSLEER. Trimming removed 1 base at V and 6 bases at J, with 18 bases between. This CDR3 contains 16 residues. The CDR3 coding sequence is TGCGCCAGCAGCCAAGGGGCGGGAGCCCTAGGGCATGGCTACACCTTC. Amino acid sequence: CASSQGAGALGHGYTF.

The gene calls are TRBV5-6 and TRBJ2-5; 8 nucleotides line up with TRBD1. The germline gives CDR1 SGHDT, CDR2 YYEEEE. The CDR3 consists of 14 residues. V gave up 4 bases and J gave up 5 bases; unmatched junction bases: 7. The CDR3 DNA follows: TGTGCCAGCAGCACAGGGGGTTGGTCTGAGACCCAGTACTTC. Its protein product is CASSTGGWSETQYF.

The chain couples TRBV6-5 to TRBJ1-6; possibly TRBD1 for D (5 bases). V was cut by 2 bases and J by 9 bases, with 17 bases left in between. The CDR3 length is 16 residues. CDR1 is MNHEY, CDR2 SVGAGI, per germline. The chain's CDR3 is CASSYDRQLLFSPLHF. CDR3 nucleotides: TGTGCCAGCAGTTACGACAGACAACTCCTTTTTTCACCCCTCCACTTT.

This chain joins TRBV3-1 (or the pseudogene TRBV3-2) and TRBJ1-1; D perhaps matches TRBD1 (6 bases). The V end was cut by 2 bases, the J end by 7 bases, with 14 bases between. This CDR3 has 14 amino acids. Germline CDR1 LGHDT, CDR2 YNNKEL (reference sequence). The CDR3 here is CASSQSRGDHEAFF. CDR3 nucleotide sequence: TGTGCCAGCAGCCAATCCAGGGGAGACCATGAAGCTTTCTTT.

This chain links TRBV4-1 with TRBJ1-3; 7 bases map to TRBD1. The CDR3 contains 16 residues. CDR1 and CDR2 from the germline V gene are MGHRA and YSYEKL. Trimming cost V 0 bases and J 5 bases; bases outside gene matches: 7. The CDR3, as DNA: TGCGCCAGCAGCCAAGATGGGTCCAGGGGGAGAAACACCATATATTTT. This gives the protein CASSQDGSRGRNTIYF.

This clone was picked up one time. The gene calls are TRBV4-1 and TRBJ1-1; D unresolved. In germline, CDR1 is MGHRA, CDR2 YSYEKL. This CDR3 has 16 residues. Trimming pared 3 bases from V and 1 base from J, leaving 15 bases between. CDR3 region: CASSQGSLLANTEAFF. The CDR3, as DNA: TGCGCCAGCAGCCAGGGGTCCCTTCTAGCGAACACTGAAGCTTTCTTT.

This chain connects TRBV6-5 to TRBJ1-3; no reliable D call. This CDR3 comprises 16 residues. V was shortened by 1 base and J by 0 bases, with 10 bases between the two germline ends. Germline assignment: CDR1 MNHEY and CDR2 SVGAGI. The CDR3 nucleotides are TGTGCCAGCAGTTACTACCGACAAACCTCTGGAAACACCATATATTTT. This sequence encodes CASSYYRQTSGNTIYF.

The chain links TRBV3-1 (or the pseudogene TRBV3-2) to TRBJ2-2, with TRBD1 identical over 8 bases. Looked up from germline, CDR1 is LGHDT and CDR2 is YNNKEL (reference sequence). Trimming at V came to 0 bases and at J to 5 bases, leaving 11 bases not matched to a gene. There are 18 residues in the CDR3. The CDR3 DNA reads as TGTGCCAGCAGCCAAGACCGCTGGACAGGGAAGGGGACCGGGGAGCTGTTTTTT. Residues: CASSQDRWTGKGTGELFF.

This clone appeared once. The gene calls are TRBV6-2 or TRBV6-3 and TRBJ1-1; D uncertain. This CDR3 contains 16 residues. Germline V gives CDR1 MNHEY, CDR2 SVGEGT. V dropped 0 bases and J dropped 6 bases, with 17 bases sitting between them. CDR3 nucleotide sequence: TGTGCCAGCAGTTACTCTGTTTTGGGAGCCGCCCCTGAAGCTTTCTTT. Translating gives CASSYSVLGAAPEAFF.

The chain carries TRBV6-5 and TRBJ1-1; the match to TRBD1 covers 9 bases. In germline, CDR1 is MNHEY, CDR2 SVGAGI. The junction had 11 bases not matched to a gene; V was cut back by 8 bases and J by 4 bases. The CDR3 consists of 15 residues. The CDR3 reads CASWEQGAGGTEAFF. CDR3 in DNA: TGTGCCAGCTGGGAACAGGGGGCAGGAGGCACTGAAGCTTTCTTT.

The chain couples TRBV24-1 to TRBJ2-3, with 13 bases lining up with TRBD2. CDR3 length equals 19 residues. Germline loops: CDR1 KGHDR, CDR2 SFDVKD. After removal of 4 bases from V and 0 bases from J, the junction contained 9 bases not matched to a gene. The CDR3, as DNA: TGTGCCACCAGTGACCTTACTAGCGGGGGGGCTAGGAGCACAGATACGCAGTATTTT. It yields the protein CATSDLTSGGARSTDTQYF.

The V call is TRBV5-1, the J call TRBJ1-1; tentatively, D is TRBD1 (5 bases). V was pared by 2 bases and J by 1 base, with 12 bases between. The CDR3 is 15 residues long. CDR1 and CDR2 (germline): SGHRS, YFSETQ. The CDR3 region is CASSFSRVGNTEAFF. The CDR3 DNA reads TGCGCCAGCAGCTTTTCCAGGGTCGGGAACACTGAAGCTTTCTTT.

The V gene is TRBV11-2, the J gene TRBJ1-5; D remains unclear. Per the germline V gene, CDR1 is SGHAT and CDR2 is FQNNGV. V was pared by 1 base and J by 2 bases, with 9 bases between. This CDR3 is 15 amino acids long. CDR3: CASSLGASGNQPQHF. The CDR3 coding sequence is TGTGCCAGCAGCTTAGGTGCTTCAGGCAATCAGCCCCAGCATTTT.

The chain is built from TRBV5-6 and TRBJ2-5; 10 bases agree with TRBD2. V shed 1 base and J 5 bases; nucleotides not matched to a gene: 11. This CDR3 is built from 17 residues. Germline lookup yields CDR1 SGHDT and CDR2 YYEEEE. CDR3 nucleotides: TGTGCCAGCAGCTTGCCGCCCCGGACTAGCGGCATCGAGACCCAGTACTTC. It codes for CASSLPPRTSGIETQYF.

This clone was picked up one time. V and J are TRBV12-5 and TRBJ1-4; tentative D call: TRBD1 (5 bases). The germline gives CDR1 LGHNT, CDR2 FRNRAP. The ends were cut back, 5 bases at V and 8 bases at J, with 15 bases in the middle. This CDR3 region has 14 residues. The CDR3 is CASGARGGEEKLFF. The DNA for the CDR3 is TGTGCTAGTGGTGCCCGGGGGGGAGAAGAAAAACTGTTTTTT.

J is TRBJ2-1 and V is TRBV9; the D gene is possibly TRBD1 (5 bases). This CDR3 comprises 15 residues. Looked up from germline, CDR1 is SGDLS and CDR2 is YYNGEE. Between the trimmed V and J ends, which lost 5 bases and 4 bases, there was a span of 16 bases. As DNA, the CDR3 is TGTGCCAGCAGTGCCGACAGCCTTTCTTACAATGAGCAGTTCTTC. Residues: CASSADSLSYNEQFF.

The chain joins TRBV5-8 to TRBJ1-3; 8 bases map to TRBD1. J lost 3 bases, V lost 4 bases, and 18 bases had no gene match. The CDR3 totals 19 residues. Looked up from germline, CDR1 is SGHTS and CDR2 is YDEGEE. CDR3 region: CASSLYRYSDRDDGNTIYF. The DNA of the CDR3 is TGTGCCAGCAGCCTATACCGTTATTCGGACAGGGACGATGGAAACACCATATATTTT.

The chain couples TRBV3-1 (or the pseudogene TRBV3-2) to TRBJ1-2; D is unresolved. This CDR3 has 17 amino acids. The germline CDR1 and CDR2 sequences are LGHDT and YNNKEL (reference sequence). Between the trimmed V and J ends, which lost 4 bases and 3 bases, there was a span of 21 bases. This chain's CDR3 is CASSPLILTRSDYGYTF. In DNA, the CDR3 is TGTGCCAGCAGCCCCCTAATTCTGACACGAAGTGACTATGGCTACACCTTC.